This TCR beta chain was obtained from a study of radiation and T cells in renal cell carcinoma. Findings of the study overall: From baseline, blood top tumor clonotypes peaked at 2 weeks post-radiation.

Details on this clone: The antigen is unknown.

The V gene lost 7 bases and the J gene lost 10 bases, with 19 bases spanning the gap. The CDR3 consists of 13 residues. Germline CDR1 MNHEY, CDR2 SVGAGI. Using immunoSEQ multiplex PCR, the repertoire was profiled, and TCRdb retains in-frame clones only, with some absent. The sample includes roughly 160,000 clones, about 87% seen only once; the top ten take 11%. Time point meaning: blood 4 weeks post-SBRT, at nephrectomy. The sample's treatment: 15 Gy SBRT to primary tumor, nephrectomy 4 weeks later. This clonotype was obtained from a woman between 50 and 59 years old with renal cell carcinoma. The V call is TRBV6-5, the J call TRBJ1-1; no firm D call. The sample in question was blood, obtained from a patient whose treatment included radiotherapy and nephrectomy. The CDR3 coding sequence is TGTGCCAGCACCCTAAGGCGAGGCACGCGAGCTTTCTTT. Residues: CASTLRRGTRAFF.